One sample yielded the 20 T cell receptor beta chains listed below, sequenced in a study of T cells in women clearing cervical HPV infection. The assay was immunoSEQ multiplex PCR, and TCRdb's table has in-frame clones only and misses some. The sample totals fewer than 35,000 clones; its top ten clones hold nearly 7%. The sequenced sample consisted of blood buffy coat. These receptors all stem from a woman aged 18-70 years with a cervical HPV16 infection that either progressed to CIN3+ or cleared (not recorded which).

CDR3 in amino acids: CASSMLGETSSPLHF. The DNA read from the CDR3 is TGTGCCAGTAGTATGTTGGGCGAAACCAGTTCACCC. The V gene is TRBV19, the J gene TRBJ1-6; D gene ambiguous. Read data end 3 residues before the CDR3 end; the end is taken from the germline J gene. The germline V gene has CDR1 LNHDA and CDR2 SQIVND (reference sequence). V was shortened by 3 bases and J by 9 bases, with 15 bases between the two germline ends. This CDR3 spans 15 amino acids.

Details on this clone: The missing CDR3 end, 3 residues past where the read stops, is filled in from the germline J gene. The chain couples TRBV7-2 to TRBJ2-3; D is possibly TRBD1 (5 bases). The CDR3 consists of 13 residues. The germline V gene encodes CDR1 SGHTA and CDR2 FQGNSA. The CDR3 reads CASSFDSQETQYF. The CDR3 DNA, read in part, is TGTGCCAGCAGCTTTGACAGTCAAGAGACG.

About this clone: The read is 3 residues too short to cover the CDR3 end, so that end is filled in from the germline J gene. The chain uses TRBV20-1 and TRBJ2-5, with D possibly TRBD1 on 8 matching bases. With 6 bases removed from V and 7 bases from J, the gap between germline ends came to 18 bases. The CDR3 has 13 residues. Germline values: CDR1 DFQATT, CDR2 SNEGSKA (reference sequence). The chain's CDR3 is CSAAGQASGTQYF. Incomplete CDR3 DNA: TGCAGTGCCGCGGGACAGGCTAGCGGGACC.

On this clone: The CDR3 end is not reached by the read, which stops 3 residues before it; the germline J gene fills it in. V and J are TRBV20-1 and TRBJ1-3, with no clear D. Deletions cut 1 base from V and 6 bases from J, with 13 bases between. This CDR3 region has 14 residues. CDR1 is DFQATT and CDR2 is SNEGSKA in the germline V gene (reference sequence). The CDR3 loop is CSARGVGGLNTIYF. The CDR3 DNA, read in part, is TGCAGTGCTAGAGGTGTAGGCGGACTAAACACC.

Remarks on this clone: The observed sequence ends 3 residues before the CDR3 terminus, with the missing tail filled in from the germline J gene. The gene calls are TRBV27 and TRBJ2-2; 8 bases agree with TRBD1. The V gene's germline CDR1 is MNHEY and CDR2 SMNVEV (reference sequence). The CDR3 totals 17 residues. The sequenced CDR3 bases are TGTGCCAGCAGTCCCGAACGACAGGGGTTGTGGAATTCACCG. Its translation: CASSPERQGLWNSP. The full CDR3 is CASSPERQGLWNSPLFF.

With respect to this clone: Read sequence stops 3 residues before the CDR3 end, and the germline J gene provides the missing end. The chain combines TRBV2 with TRBJ1-1; maybe TRBD1 (6 bases). CDR3 size: 14 residues. The V and J ends lost 9 bases and 1 base respectively, with 15 bases between them. Germline V gene sequence: CDR1 SNHLY, CDR2 FYNNEI. Here the CDR3 reads CARGGAGANTEAFF. The DNA read from the CDR3 is TGTGCCAGAGGAGGAGCAGGGGCGAACACTGAA.

Comments on this clone: The read terminates 3 residues ahead of where the CDR3 ends, so the germline J gene completes it. This sequence joins TRBV5-6 and TRBJ1-1; 9 bases line up with TRBD1. The V segment lost 1 base and the J segment 7 bases; nucleotides outside the gene matches: 2. Per germline, CDR1 SGHDT and CDR2 YYEEEE. The CDR3 is 13 residues long. CDR3 bases read: TGTGCCAGCAGCTTGACAGGGGGCAATGAA. As protein: CASSLTGGNE. The whole CDR3 protein is CASSLTGGNEAFF.

To note about this clone: The observed sequence ends 3 residues before the CDR3 terminus, with the missing tail filled in from the germline J gene. The chain carries TRBV18 and TRBJ2-3; no clear D gene. Per the germline V gene, CDR1 is KGHSH and CDR2 is LQKENI. This CDR3 has 13 amino acids. V lost 3 bases and J 6 bases, leaving 10 bases between the germline ends. The covered CDR3 bases are TGTGCCAGCTCACCCCCTTCGGTCGATACG. This codes for CASSPPSVDT. The CDR3, in full, reads CASSPPSVDTQYF. Variable domain in full (rest from reference TRBV18 and TRBJ2-3): NAGVMQNPRHLVRRRGQEARLRCSPMKGHSHVYWYRQLPEEGLKFMVYLQKENIIDESGMPKERFSAEFPKEGPSILRIQQVVRGDSAAYFCASSPPSVDTQYFGPGTRLTVL.

Note on this clone: The CDR3 end lies 3 residues beyond the end of the read and is filled in from the germline J gene. The chain couples TRBV2 to TRBJ1-4; 7 bases line up with TRBD1. With 6 bases clipped from V and 4 bases from J, the junction kept 5 bases outside the gene matches. The CDR3 has 14 amino acids. Germline V lookup: CDR1 SNHLY, CDR2 FYNNEI. The sequenced CDR3 bases are TGTGCCAGCAGGGACGGACAGGTTAATGAAAAA. Encoded protein: CASRDGQVNEK. Given in full, the CDR3 is CASRDGQVNEKLFF.

In terms of frequency, this clone is medium-sized. The CDR3 end falls 3 residues outside the read, so it is completed with the germline J gene. The chain uses TRBV4-1 and TRBJ2-2; D unresolved. The CDR3 spans 17 residues. With 4 bases removed from V and 5 bases from J, the gap between germline ends came to 20 bases. Germline loops: CDR1 MGHRA, CDR2 YSYEKL. CDR3 amino acids: CASSPPGGGSRTGELFF. The sequenced part of the CDR3 DNA is TGCGCCAGCAGCCCACCCGGCGGCGGAAGTAGGACCGGGGAG.

Incomplete CDR3 DNA: TGTGCCTGGAGAAACCGGGTTACGAACACTGAA. Translation gives CAWRNRVTNTE. The entire CDR3 is CAWRNRVTNTEAFF. This chain joins TRBV30 and TRBJ1-1; D is unresolved. Coverage ceases 3 residues before the CDR3 finishes, and the germline J gene fills in the end. Trimming removed 3 bases from V and 1 base from J, with 12 bases in between. This CDR3 spans 14 amino acids. Germline CDR1 reads GTSNPN; CDR2 reads SVGIG (reference sequence).

Comment on this clone: The CDR3 end falls 3 residues outside the read, so it is completed with the germline J gene. The chain couples TRBV19 to TRBJ2-3, with TRBD1 matching over 12 bases. This CDR3 spans 17 amino acids. Germline CDR1 LNHDA, CDR2 SQIVND (reference sequence). The CDR3 DNA, read in part, is TGTGCCAGTAGTTTCGGGACAGGGGGCTTTCGGGGAGAGACG. Its translation is CASSFGTGGFRGET. The CDR3, in full, reads CASSFGTGGFRGETQYF.

With respect to this clone: The missing CDR3 end, 3 residues past where the read stops, is filled in from the germline J gene. The J gene is TRBJ2-2, the V gene TRBV29-1, with 8 bases that match TRBD1. This CDR3 has 16 residues. The V gene's germline CDR1 is SQVTM and CDR2 ANQGSEA. Trimming removed 6 bases from V and 0 bases from J; junction bases left unmatched: 9. The CDR3 sequence is CSVRQGPTSNTGELFF. The sequenced part of the CDR3 DNA is TGCAGCGTCCGACAGGGGCCTACCTCGAACACCGGGGAG.

Regarding this clone: The read comes to an end 3 residues before the CDR3 does, leaving the germline J gene to fill in the end. The J gene is TRBJ2-1, the V gene TRBV7-3, with 13 bases matching TRBD2. Germline-derived CDR1 and CDR2 are SGHTA and FQGTGA. With 2 bases clipped from V and 6 bases from J, the junction kept 4 bases outside the gene matches. The CDR3 sequence is 16 residues long. The part of the CDR3 DNA that was read is TGTGCCAGCAGCTTACAGGGGACTAGCGGGACCAATGAG. Protein: CASSLQGTSGTNE. In full, the CDR3 reads CASSLQGTSGTNEQFF.

In regard to this clone: The CDR3 end is not reached by the read, which stops 3 residues before it; the germline J gene fills it in. This chain connects TRBV30 to TRBJ2-7; D may be TRBD1 (5 bases). The CDR3 runs 14 residues. The V end lost 2 bases, the J end lost 6 bases, and 17 bases lay between the germline ends. CDR1 is GTSNPN and CDR2 is SVGIG in the germline V gene (reference sequence). The CDR3 bases that were read are TGTGCCTGGAGTCCTCCCTGGACATTCAGCGAG. It is translated as CAWSPPWTFSE. In full, the CDR3 is CAWSPPWTFSEQYF.

Comment on this clone: Read coverage stops 3 residues before the CDR3 terminus; the germline J gene supplies the remainder. This chain links TRBV18 with TRBJ2-7; 7 bases match TRBD2. Per germline, CDR1 KGHSH and CDR2 LQKENI. The CDR3 sequence is 14 residues long. Trimming cost V 4 bases and J 1 base; bases outside gene matches: 4. The CDR3 DNA, read in part, is TGTGCCAGCTCACAGCGGGACGGGTCCTACGAG. Translation: CASSQRDGSYE. The entire CDR3 sequence reads CASSQRDGSYEQYF.

Points on this clone: The read ends 3 residues early relative to the CDR3; the germline J gene fills the gap. This sequence joins TRBV5-1 and TRBJ1-1; the match to TRBD1 covers 8 bases. The V and J ends lost 10 bases and 3 bases, in that order; junction bases with no gene match: 11. CDR3 length equals 14 residues. Germline CDR1 reads SGHRS; CDR2 reads YFSETQ. The CDR3 loop reads CACRTGSMDTEAFF. CDR3 bases read: TGCGCCTGTAGGACAGGGAGTATGGACACTGAA.

Comment on this clone: From the germline J gene comes the end of the CDR3, since the read stops 3 residues before it. J is TRBJ1-1 and V is TRBV5-1, with 10 bases that match TRBD1. J lost 3 bases, V lost 4 bases, and 6 bases had no gene match. CDR3 length: 15 residues. CDR1 and CDR2 (germline): SGHRS, YFSETQ. CDR3 DNA (partial): TGCGCCAGCAGCCCCGGGACAGGGGCCGACACTGAA. As protein: CASSPGTGADTE. The whole CDR3 sequence is CASSPGTGADTEAFF.

In the case of this clone: Sequencing ends 3 residues short of the CDR3 end; the germline J gene provides the rest. The chain joins TRBV6-1 to TRBJ2-5; weak D call: TRBD1 (5 bases). V gave up 2 bases and J gave up 3 bases, with 7 bases separating them. This CDR3 contains 13 residues. The germline V gene encodes CDR1 MNHNS and CDR2 SASEGT. The covered CDR3 bases are TGTGCCAGCAGTGAATTCAGGGAAGAGACC. Its protein is CASSEFREET. The full CDR3 sequence reads CASSEFREETQYF.

In the case of this clone: The read terminates 3 residues before the CDR3 end, so the remaining end is supplied by the germline J gene. The chain couples TRBV30 to TRBJ1-1; D remains ambiguous. The CDR3 sequence is 12 residues long. From germline, CDR1 is GTSNPN and CDR2 SVGIG (reference sequence). Trimming removed 5 bases from V and 4 bases from J, with 11 bases in between. The CDR3 region is CAWGRVTTEAFF. Partial CDR3 DNA: TGTGCCTGGGGTAGAGTTACCACTGAA.